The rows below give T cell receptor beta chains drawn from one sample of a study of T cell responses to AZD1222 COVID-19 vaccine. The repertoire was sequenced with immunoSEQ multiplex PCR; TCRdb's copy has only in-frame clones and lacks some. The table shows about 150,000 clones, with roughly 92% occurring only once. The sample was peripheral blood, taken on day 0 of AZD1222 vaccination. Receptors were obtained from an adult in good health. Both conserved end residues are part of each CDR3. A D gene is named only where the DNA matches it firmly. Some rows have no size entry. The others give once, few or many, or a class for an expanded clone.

CDR3nt: TGTGCCGGGGGTTCCGGGACAGTTAACACCGGGGAGCTGTTTTTT; CDR3aa: CAGGSGTVNTGELFF; j_gene: TRBJ2-2; len: 15; v_gene: TRBV30; abundance: -; d_gene: TRBD1
CDR3nt: TGTGCCTGGAGTAAGGGGGGAGGTACCGAGCAGTTCTTC; CDR3aa: CAWSKGGGTEQFF; j_gene: TRBJ2-1; len: 13; v_gene: TRBV30; abundance: -; d_gene: -
CDR3nt: TGCGCCAGCAGCTTGCGACTAGCGGGAGGAGTTGAGCAGTTCTTC; CDR3aa: CASSLRLAGGVEQFF; j_gene: TRBJ2-1; len: 15; v_gene: TRBV5-1; abundance: once; d_gene: TRBD2
CDR3nt: TGTGCCAGTAAGGAGAACAGTGGCGCTGAAGCTTTCTTT; CDR3aa: CASKENSGAEAFF; j_gene: TRBJ1-1; len: 13; v_gene: TRBV19; abundance: -; d_gene: -
CDR3nt: TGTGCCAGCAGCCCTCGGACGGAGGGAAGGGAGCTGTTTTTT; CDR3aa: CASSPRTEGRELFF; j_gene: TRBJ2-2; len: 14; v_gene: TRBV3-1/TRBV3-2; abundance: -; d_gene: -
CDR3nt: TGTGCCAGCAGTTACCTCCAGGGGATAGAGACCCAGTACTTC; CDR3aa: CASSYLQGIETQYF; j_gene: TRBJ2-5; len: 14; v_gene: TRBV6-5; abundance: -; d_gene: -
CDR3nt: TGTGCCAGCAGCCAAGATAAGACGGGACAGTACACTGAAGCTTTCTTT; CDR3aa: CASSQDKTGQYTEAFF; j_gene: TRBJ1-1; len: 16; v_gene: TRBV4-2; abundance: -; d_gene: TRBD1
CDR3nt: TGCGCCAGCAGGCCGCCGGGACTAGCGGGAAGGAGGGAGCAGTACTTC; CDR3aa: CASRPPGLAGRREQYF; j_gene: TRBJ2-7; len: 16; v_gene: TRBV5-1; abundance: -; d_gene: TRBD2
CDR3nt: TGTGCCAGCACCTTTAGACAGGGAGGGAATTTT; CDR3aa: CASTFRQGGNF; j_gene: TRBJ1-5; len: 11; v_gene: TRBV6-4; abundance: -; d_gene: TRBD1
CDR3nt: TGTGCCAGCAGCTTGGTAGCGGGAGGTACCGGGGAGCTGTTTTTT; CDR3aa: CASSLVAGGTGELFF; j_gene: TRBJ2-2; len: 15; v_gene: TRBV5-6; abundance: -; d_gene: TRBD2
CDR3nt: TGTGCCTGGGCCCGGACGGTGAACACTGAAGCTTTCTTT; CDR3aa: CAWARTVNTEAFF; j_gene: TRBJ1-1; len: 13; v_gene: TRBV30; abundance: -; d_gene: -
CDR3nt: TGCGCCAGCAGCTTGGGGTTAATACCGCCCTATAATTCACCCCTCCACTTT; CDR3aa: CASSLGLIPPYNSPLHF; j_gene: TRBJ1-6; len: 17; v_gene: TRBV5-1; abundance: once; d_gene: -
CDR3nt: TGTGCCAGCAGTTTGACAGGGGCCACTGAAGCTTTCTTT; CDR3aa: CASSLTGATEAFF; j_gene: TRBJ1-1; len: 13; v_gene: TRBV11-3; abundance: -; d_gene: TRBD1
CDR3nt: TGTGCCAGCAGCGCACGACAGGGAACAGCCGGGGAGCTGTTTTTT; CDR3aa: CASSARQGTAGELFF; j_gene: TRBJ2-2; len: 15; v_gene: TRBV9; abundance: once; d_gene: TRBD1
CDR3nt: TGTGCCAGCTACAGGGGGCCTGGGGCCAACGTCCTGACTTTC; CDR3aa: CASYRGPGANVLTF; j_gene: TRBJ2-6; len: 14; v_gene: TRBV6-5; abundance: -; d_gene: TRBD1
CDR3nt: TGTGCCAGCAGTTATCCCTTGGGGGAGACCCAGTACTTC; CDR3aa: CASSYPLGETQYF; j_gene: TRBJ2-5; len: 13; v_gene: TRBV28; abundance: -; d_gene: -
CDR3nt: TGCAGTGCTAGTCTTCCGGGAGTTGAAGAGACCCAGTACTTC; CDR3aa: CSASLPGVEETQYF; j_gene: TRBJ2-5; len: 14; v_gene: TRBV20-1; abundance: once; d_gene: -
CDR3nt: TGTGCCAGCAGGCAGGGAGTCTATGGCTACACCTTC; CDR3aa: CASRQGVYGYTF; j_gene: TRBJ1-2; len: 12; v_gene: TRBV28; abundance: -; d_gene: -
CDR3nt: TGCGCCAGCAGCTTGGAAACGTATGGCTACACCTTC; CDR3aa: CASSLETYGYTF; j_gene: TRBJ1-2; len: 12; v_gene: TRBV5-1; abundance: -; d_gene: -
CDR3nt: TGTGCCAGCGGGGCTAGACCCACCGGGGAGCTGTTTTTT; CDR3aa: CASGARPTGELFF; j_gene: TRBJ2-2; len: 13; v_gene: TRBV6-5; abundance: -; d_gene: -
CDR3nt: TGTGCCAGCAGTAGGGCCGGGACAGGGGGCCTTCAGCCCCAGCATTTT; CDR3aa: CASSRAGTGGLQPQHF; j_gene: TRBJ1-5; len: 16; v_gene: TRBV27; abundance: -; d_gene: TRBD1
CDR3nt: TGTGCCAGCAGCCCGGGACTCTCTGGAAACACCATATATTTT; CDR3aa: CASSPGLSGNTIYF; j_gene: TRBJ1-3; len: 14; v_gene: TRBV9; abundance: -; d_gene: -
CDR3nt: TGTGCCAGCAGCTTGGGACAGGGCGATCAGCCCCAGCATTTT; CDR3aa: CASSLGQGDQPQHF; j_gene: TRBJ1-5; len: 14; v_gene: TRBV7-8; abundance: -; d_gene: TRBD1
CDR3nt: TGTGCCAGCGGGGTCGGGGGAAGCTCCTACGAGCAGTACTTC; CDR3aa: CASGVGGSSYEQYF; j_gene: TRBJ2-7; len: 14; v_gene: TRBV6-5; abundance: -; d_gene: -
CDR3nt: TGCGCCAGCAGCCAATTAATGCGTAGAAGGGAAGGACGGGAAGCTTTCTTT; CDR3aa: CASSQLMRRREGREAFF; j_gene: TRBJ1-1; len: 17; v_gene: TRBV4-1; abundance: -; d_gene: -
CDR3nt: TGTGCCAGCAGCTCCAGGACAGAGACCCAGTACTTC; CDR3aa: CASSSRTETQYF; j_gene: TRBJ2-5; len: 12; v_gene: TRBV5-6; abundance: -; d_gene: -
CDR3nt: TGTGCCAGCAGCCCGCGAAGGACCCAAGAGACCCAGTACTTC; CDR3aa: CASSPRRTQETQYF; j_gene: TRBJ2-5; len: 14; v_gene: TRBV5-6; abundance: -; d_gene: -
CDR3nt: TGCGCCAGCAGGCGGTCCCTAGCAGCTAATGAGCAGTTCTTC; CDR3aa: CASRRSLAANEQFF; j_gene: TRBJ2-1; len: 14; v_gene: TRBV5-1; abundance: -; d_gene: -
CDR3nt: TGTGCCAGTAAATCAACAATCTATGGCTACACCTTC; CDR3aa: CASKSTIYGYTF; j_gene: TRBJ1-2; len: 12; v_gene: TRBV19; abundance: -; d_gene: -
CDR3nt: TGTGCCACTGGGGACAGGGGATCTGGAAACACCATATATTTT; CDR3aa: CATGDRGSGNTIYF; j_gene: TRBJ1-3; len: 14; v_gene: TRBV6-5; abundance: -; d_gene: TRBD1
CDR3nt: TGTGCCAGCAGCTTACCTCGGACAGGGGGAACAACCTACGAGCAGTACTTC; CDR3aa: CASSLPRTGGTTYEQYF; j_gene: TRBJ2-7; len: 17; v_gene: TRBV11-2; abundance: -; d_gene: TRBD1
CDR3nt: TGTGCCAGCAGTGACAAGAACGAAGAGACCCAGTACTTC; CDR3aa: CASSDKNEETQYF; j_gene: TRBJ2-5; len: 13; v_gene: TRBV2; abundance: once; d_gene: -
CDR3nt: TGTGCCTGGGGAGATCCAGTGGGAGCTTTCTTT; CDR3aa: CAWGDPVGAFF; j_gene: TRBJ1-1; len: 11; v_gene: TRBV30; abundance: -; d_gene: -
CDR3nt: TGTGCCAGCAGTCCCTTAGTGGATGGGGATACGCAGTATTTT; CDR3aa: CASSPLVDGDTQYF; j_gene: TRBJ2-3; len: 14; v_gene: TRBV6-5; abundance: -; d_gene: -
CDR3nt: TGCGCCAGCAGCTTGGGCAGGGGTGATGGCTACACCTTC; CDR3aa: CASSLGRGDGYTF; j_gene: TRBJ1-2; len: 13; v_gene: TRBV5-1; abundance: -; d_gene: -
CDR3nt: TGTGCCAGCAGTTGGGTCCGTGGCTACGAGCAGTACTTC; CDR3aa: CASSWVRGYEQYF; j_gene: TRBJ2-7; len: 13; v_gene: TRBV27; abundance: once; d_gene: -
CDR3nt: TGTGCCAGCAGTCCCTTCGCGTTGTCTAATGAAAAACTGTTTTTT; CDR3aa: CASSPFALSNEKLFF; j_gene: TRBJ1-4; len: 15; v_gene: TRBV6-5; abundance: -; d_gene: -
CDR3nt: TGTGCCAGCAGCTTAGAAGGCGGTAGCACAGATACGCAGTATTTT; CDR3aa: CASSLEGGSTDTQYF; j_gene: TRBJ2-3; len: 15; v_gene: TRBV11-2; abundance: few; d_gene: -
CDR3nt: TGTGCCGTTGGACAGGGCAGCTCCTACGAGCAGTACTTC; CDR3aa: CAVGQGSSYEQYF; j_gene: TRBJ2-7; len: 13; v_gene: TRBV10-3; abundance: once; d_gene: TRBD1
CDR3nt: TGTGCCATCAGTGAGTCAGGAGGCAATCAGCCCCAGCATTTT; CDR3aa: CAISESGGNQPQHF; j_gene: TRBJ1-5; len: 14; v_gene: TRBV10-3; abundance: -; d_gene: -
CDR3nt: TGTGCCAGCTCAGAACGGGACACTTATCAGCCCCAGCATTTT; CDR3aa: CASSERDTYQPQHF; j_gene: TRBJ1-5; len: 14; v_gene: TRBV7-2; abundance: -; d_gene: -
CDR3nt: TGTGCCAGCAGCTTACAGGGTTGGCAAGAGACCCAGTACTTC; CDR3aa: CASSLQGWQETQYF; j_gene: TRBJ2-5; len: 14; v_gene: TRBV7-2; abundance: -; d_gene: -
CDR3nt: TGTGCCAGCAGCGTAGGTCCGAGGAGGTTATACAATGAGCAGTTCTTC; CDR3aa: CASSVGPRRLYNEQFF; j_gene: TRBJ2-1; len: 16; v_gene: TRBV9; abundance: -; d_gene: -
CDR3nt: TGTGCCAGCAGCCAAGGCGGGAGGGTGTACGAGCAGTACTTC; CDR3aa: CASSQGGRVYEQYF; j_gene: TRBJ2-7; len: 14; v_gene: TRBV14; abundance: -; d_gene: TRBD2
CDR3nt: TGCAGCCTCAACAGTTGGGGGGACACTGAAGCTTTCTTT; CDR3aa: CSLNSWGDTEAFF; j_gene: TRBJ1-1; len: 13; v_gene: TRBV29-1; abundance: -; d_gene: -
CDR3nt: TGTGCCAGCAGCCAACGGACTAGCGGGAGGGATGAGCAGTTCTTC; CDR3aa: CASSQRTSGRDEQFF; j_gene: TRBJ2-1; len: 15; v_gene: TRBV3-1/TRBV3-2; abundance: once; d_gene: TRBD2
CDR3nt: TGTGCCAGCAGCCCCAGGGGCGCTGTGAACACTGAAGCTTTCTTT; CDR3aa: CASSPRGAVNTEAFF; j_gene: TRBJ1-1; len: 15; v_gene: TRBV5-5; abundance: -; d_gene: -
CDR3nt: TGCGCCAGCAGCTTTAGAAGAGAAGCTTTCTTT; CDR3aa: CASSFRREAFF; j_gene: TRBJ1-1; len: 11; v_gene: TRBV5-1; abundance: -; d_gene: -
CDR3nt: TGTGCCAGCAGTCCGGGACAGGGTGTTCAGTACTTC; CDR3aa: CASSPGQGVQYF; j_gene: TRBJ2-4; len: 12; v_gene: TRBV12-3/TRBV12-4; abundance: -; d_gene: TRBD1
CDR3nt: TGTGCCAGCAGCCAAGCCCCCCCAAGGAGCTCCTACGAGCAGTACTTC; CDR3aa: CASSQAPPRSSYEQYF; j_gene: TRBJ2-7; len: 16; v_gene: TRBV3-1/TRBV3-2; abundance: -; d_gene: -
CDR3nt: TGTGCCAGCAGCCAAATGAGGGGCAGGGGGAGCACTGAAGCTTTCTTT; CDR3aa: CASSQMRGRGSTEAFF; j_gene: TRBJ1-1; len: 16; v_gene: TRBV4-2; abundance: -; d_gene: TRBD1
CDR3nt: TGTGCCAGCAGCCTCGGGTTGGGGACGGGCAATAACTATGGCTACACCTTC; CDR3aa: CASSLGLGTGNNYGYTF; j_gene: TRBJ1-2; len: 17; v_gene: TRBV7-9; abundance: -; d_gene: -
CDR3nt: TGCGCCAGCAAGGGGCAGTTGCAGGGCCCGAAGAGAGAACAAGAGACCCAGTACTTC; CDR3aa: CASKGQLQGPKREQETQYF; j_gene: TRBJ2-5; len: 19; v_gene: TRBV5-1; abundance: -; d_gene: -
CDR3nt: TGCAGCGTTGAATCGCCGCAGGGCACTAGCTACGAGCAGTACTTC; CDR3aa: CSVESPQGTSYEQYF; j_gene: TRBJ2-7; len: 15; v_gene: TRBV29-1; abundance: -; d_gene: -
CDR3nt: TGTGCCAGCAGTCCGGGAACTAATCAGCCCCAGCATTTT; CDR3aa: CASSPGTNQPQHF; j_gene: TRBJ1-5; len: 13; v_gene: TRBV27; abundance: -; d_gene: -